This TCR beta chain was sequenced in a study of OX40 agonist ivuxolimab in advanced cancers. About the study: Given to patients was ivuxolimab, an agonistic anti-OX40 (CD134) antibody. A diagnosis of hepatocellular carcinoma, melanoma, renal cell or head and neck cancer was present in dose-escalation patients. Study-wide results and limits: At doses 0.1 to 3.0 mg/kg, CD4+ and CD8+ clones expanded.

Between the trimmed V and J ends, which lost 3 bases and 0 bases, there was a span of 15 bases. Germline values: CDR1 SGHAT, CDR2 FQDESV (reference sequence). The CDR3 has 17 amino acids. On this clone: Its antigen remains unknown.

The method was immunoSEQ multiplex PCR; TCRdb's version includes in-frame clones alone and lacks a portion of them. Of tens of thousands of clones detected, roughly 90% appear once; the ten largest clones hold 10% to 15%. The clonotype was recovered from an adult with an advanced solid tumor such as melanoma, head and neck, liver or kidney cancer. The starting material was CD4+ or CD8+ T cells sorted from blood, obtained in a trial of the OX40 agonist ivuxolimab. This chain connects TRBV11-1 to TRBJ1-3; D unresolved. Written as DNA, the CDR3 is TGTGCCAGCAGCTTCTCGGCGTACCGCAGCTCTGGAAACACCATATATTTT. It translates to CASSFSAYRSSGNTIYF.